This T cell receptor beta chain was documented in a study of cytomegalovirus exposure and HLA in healthy donors. 60 Vbeta and 13 Jbeta primers were used in PCR. Some clones are missing from TCRdb's copy, which holds only in-frame ones; the method was immunoSEQ multiplex PCR. The sample includes about 160,000 clones, over 70% of them seen just once. The CDR3 has 15 residues. Looked up from germline, CDR1 is MNHNY and CDR2 is SVGAGI (reference sequence). Comment on this clone: The junction differs from germline at one of its ends, possibly a read error.

The chain carries TRBV6-6 and TRBJ1-3; 7 bases are a match to TRBD1. Sequenced: PBMCs. The source of this sequence is a man aged 45 to 65 in good health and CMV-seropositive. CDR3 nucleotides: TGTGCCAGCAGTTATTCGGGACAGCCTGGGAACACCATATATTTT. This encodes CASSYSGQPGNTIYF.